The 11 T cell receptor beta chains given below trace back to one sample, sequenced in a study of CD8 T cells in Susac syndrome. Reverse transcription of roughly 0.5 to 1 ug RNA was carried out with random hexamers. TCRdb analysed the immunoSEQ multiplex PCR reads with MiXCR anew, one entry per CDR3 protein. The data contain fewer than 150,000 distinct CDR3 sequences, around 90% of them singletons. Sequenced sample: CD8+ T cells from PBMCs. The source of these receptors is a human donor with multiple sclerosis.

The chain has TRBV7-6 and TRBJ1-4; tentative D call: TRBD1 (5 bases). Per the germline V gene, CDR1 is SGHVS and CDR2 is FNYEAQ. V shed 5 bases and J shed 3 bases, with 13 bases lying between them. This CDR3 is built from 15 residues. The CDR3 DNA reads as TGTGCCAGCAGCCGGTACGGGGGATCTAATGAAAAACTGTTTTTT. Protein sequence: CASSRYGGSNEKLFF.

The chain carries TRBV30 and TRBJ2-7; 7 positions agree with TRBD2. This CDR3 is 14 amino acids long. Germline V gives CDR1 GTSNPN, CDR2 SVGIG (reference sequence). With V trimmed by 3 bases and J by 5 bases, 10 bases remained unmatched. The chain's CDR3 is CAWREVGGPHEQYF. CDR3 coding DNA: TGTGCCTGGAGGGAGGTGGGAGGGCCCCACGAGCAGTACTTC.

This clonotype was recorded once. This CDR3 is CASDSGTEAFF. DNA of the CDR3: TGTGCCAGCGACTCCGGGACCGAAGCTTTCTTT. The gene calls are TRBV2 and TRBJ1-1, with D maybe TRBD1 (5 bases). The CDR3 covers 11 residues. Germline CDR1 and CDR2: SNHLY and FYNNEI. V lost 8 bases to trimming and J lost 8 bases, with 12 bases between them.

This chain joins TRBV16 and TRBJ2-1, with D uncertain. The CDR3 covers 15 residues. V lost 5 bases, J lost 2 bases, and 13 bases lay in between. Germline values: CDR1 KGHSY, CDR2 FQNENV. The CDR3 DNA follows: TGTGCCAGCAGCATGGGTCGGGCGCCCTACAATGAGCAGTTCTTC. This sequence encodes CASSMGRAPYNEQFF.

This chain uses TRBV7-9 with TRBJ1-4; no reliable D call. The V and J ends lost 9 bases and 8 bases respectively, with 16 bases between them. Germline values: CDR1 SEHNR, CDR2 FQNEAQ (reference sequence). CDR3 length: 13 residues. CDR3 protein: CASVLGGREKLFF. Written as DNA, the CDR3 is TGTGCCAGTGTACTGGGAGGGCGCGAAAAACTGTTTTTT.

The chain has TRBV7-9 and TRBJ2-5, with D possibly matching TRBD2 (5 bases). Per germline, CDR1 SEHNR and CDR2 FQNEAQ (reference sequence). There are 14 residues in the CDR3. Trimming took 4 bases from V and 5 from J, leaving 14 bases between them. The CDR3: CASSSSTREETQYF. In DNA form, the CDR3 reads TGTGCCAGCAGCTCGTCCACGAGGGAGGAGACCCAGTACTTC.

The CDR3 here is CASSSYILGEQYF. The CDR3 DNA reads as TGTGCCAGCAGCTCATACATCTTGGGAGAGCAGTACTTC. The chain combines TRBV13 with TRBJ2-7; D unresolved. The CDR3 extends over 13 amino acids. Germline-derived CDR1 and CDR2 are PRHDT and FYEKMQ (reference sequence). V was cut by 4 bases and J by 7 bases, with 14 bases left in between.

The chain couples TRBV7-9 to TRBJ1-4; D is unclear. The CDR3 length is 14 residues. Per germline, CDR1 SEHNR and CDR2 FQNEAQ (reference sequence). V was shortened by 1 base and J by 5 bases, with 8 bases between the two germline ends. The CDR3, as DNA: TGTGCCAGCAGCTTAGAACAGCCAAATGAAAAACTGTTTTTT. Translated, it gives CASSLEQPNEKLFF.

The CDR3 nucleotides read TGTGCCACCAGTGATTCCTATCAGGGCACCGGGGAGCTGTTTTTT. This codes for CATSDSYQGTGELFF. The chain employs TRBV24-1 and TRBJ2-2; weak D call: TRBD1 (5 bases). V lost 2 bases and J 4 bases, leaving 10 bases between the germline ends. Germline V gene lookup returns CDR1 KGHDR and CDR2 SFDVKD. This CDR3 region has 15 residues.

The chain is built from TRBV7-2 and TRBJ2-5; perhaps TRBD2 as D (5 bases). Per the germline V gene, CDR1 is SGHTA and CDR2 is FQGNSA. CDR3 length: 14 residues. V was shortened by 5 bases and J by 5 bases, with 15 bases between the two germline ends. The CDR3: CASSLPFSGETQYF. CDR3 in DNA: TGTGCCAGCAGCCTACCCTTCAGCGGTGAGACCCAGTACTTC.

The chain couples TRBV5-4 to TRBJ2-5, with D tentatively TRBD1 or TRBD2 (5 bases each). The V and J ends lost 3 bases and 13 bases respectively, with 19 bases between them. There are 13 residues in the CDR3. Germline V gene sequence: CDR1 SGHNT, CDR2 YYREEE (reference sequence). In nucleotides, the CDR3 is TGTGCCAGCAGCTCCCAGGGACCCGGTAGAGTGTACTTC. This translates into CASSSQGPGRVYF.